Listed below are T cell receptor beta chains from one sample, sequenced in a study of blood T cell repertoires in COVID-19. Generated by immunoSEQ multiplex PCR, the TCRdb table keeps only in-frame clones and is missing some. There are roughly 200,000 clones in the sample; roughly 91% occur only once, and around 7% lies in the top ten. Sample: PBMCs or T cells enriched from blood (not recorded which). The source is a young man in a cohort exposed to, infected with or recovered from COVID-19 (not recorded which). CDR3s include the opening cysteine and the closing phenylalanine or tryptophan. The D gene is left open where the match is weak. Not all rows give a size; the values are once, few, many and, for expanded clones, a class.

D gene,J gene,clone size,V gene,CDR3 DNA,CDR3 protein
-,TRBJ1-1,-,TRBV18,TGTGCCAGCTCCTCTCGTCAGGTAAACACTGAAGCTTTCTTT,CASSSRQVNTEAFF
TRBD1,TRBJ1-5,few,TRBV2,TGTGCCAGCACACGGGACAGGGAAAATCAGCCCCAGCATTTT,CASTRDRENQPQHF
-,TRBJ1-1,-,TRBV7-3,TGTGCCAGCAGAAGGAGCCCGAACACTGAAGCTTTCTTT,CASRRSPNTEAFF
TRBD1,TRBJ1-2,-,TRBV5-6,TGTGCCAGCAGCATCAGACAGGGGGCCACCTATGGCTACACCTTC,CASSIRQGATYGYTF
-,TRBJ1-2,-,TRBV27,TGTGCCAGCAAAGGTCGAGGAATTAACTATGGCTACACCTTC,CASKGRGINYGYTF
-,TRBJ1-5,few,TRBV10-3,TGTGCCGTATCTTCAGGGGCTAATCAGCCCCAGCATTTT,CAVSSGANQPQHF
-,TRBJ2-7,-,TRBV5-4,TGTGCCAGCAGCTTTACCGGTTCCTACGAGCAGTACTTC,CASSFTGSYEQYF
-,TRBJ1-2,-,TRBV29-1,TGCAGCGTTGAGAAGGCAGGATATGGCTACACCTTC,CSVEKAGYGYTF
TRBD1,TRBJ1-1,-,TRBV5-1,TGCGCCAGCAGTCTTCCAGGGGGCGAACGGTCTTTCTTT,CASSLPGGERSFF
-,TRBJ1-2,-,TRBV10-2,TGCGCCAGCAGTGGGCAGATTGGCTACACCTTC,CASSGQIGYTF
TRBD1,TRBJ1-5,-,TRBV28,TGTGCCAGCAGTCAGGGGGGTTTTGGGACCCAGCATTTT,CASSQGGFGTQHF
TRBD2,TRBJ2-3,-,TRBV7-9,TGTGCCAGCAGCCCCACTAGCGGGAGGTACGATACGCAGTATTTT,CASSPTSGRYDTQYF
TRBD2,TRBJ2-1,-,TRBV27,TGTGCCAGCAGTTTAGAACTAGCGGTCTACAATGAGCAGTTCTTC,CASSLELAVYNEQFF
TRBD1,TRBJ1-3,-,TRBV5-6,TGTGCCAGCAGCTGGGGGACAGGCTCTGGAAACACCATATATTTT,CASSWGTGSGNTIYF
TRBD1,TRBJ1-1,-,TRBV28,TGTGCCAGCAGTTACACAGGGGGCGCCACTGAAGCTTTCTTT,CASSYTGGATEAFF
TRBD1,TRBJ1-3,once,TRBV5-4,TGTGCCAGCAGCGAGGGACAGGGGAGAAACACCATATATTTT,CASSEGQGRNTIYF
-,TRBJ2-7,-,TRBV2,TGTGCCAGCAGTGAAACCCAGTTCTACGAGCAGTACTTC,CASSETQFYEQYF
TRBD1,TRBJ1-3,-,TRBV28,TGTGCCAGCAGTCCTCCCCCCGGGACAGGGGGCAAGCGTGGAAACACCATATATTTT,CASSPPPGTGGKRGNTIYF
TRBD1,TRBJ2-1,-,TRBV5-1,TGCGCCAGCAGCCACAAGACAGGGGTTGAGCAGTTCTTC,CASSHKTGVEQFF
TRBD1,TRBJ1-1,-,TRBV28,TGTGCCAGCAGTCCGCCGGGACAGGGTACTGAAGCTTTCTTT,CASSPPGQGTEAFF
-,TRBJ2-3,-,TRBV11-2,TGTGCCAGCAGCTTAGCAGGCGATACGCAGTATTTT,CASSLAGDTQYF
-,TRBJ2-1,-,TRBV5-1,TGCGCCAGCAGCTTGGCTGACAATGAGCAGTTCTTC,CASSLADNEQFF
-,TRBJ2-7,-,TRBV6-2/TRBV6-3,TGTGCCAGCAGTCCCGGACAATACGAGCAGTACTTC,CASSPGQYEQYF
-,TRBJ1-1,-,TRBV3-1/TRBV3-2,TGTGCCAGCAGCCAAGCTTTTGCAGCGGGGTCTGAAGCTTTCTTT,CASSQAFAAGSEAFF
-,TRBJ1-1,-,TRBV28,TGTGCCAGCAGTTTGACAGGTTTGAACACTGAAGCTTTCTTT,CASSLTGLNTEAFF
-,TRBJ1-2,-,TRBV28,TGTGCCACCCTTAGGACCGTCGGGAGCTACACCTTC,CATLRTVGSYTF
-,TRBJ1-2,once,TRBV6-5,TGTGCCAGCAGTCTGGGGCAGGGAGGTTGGCACACCTTC,CASSLGQGGWHTF
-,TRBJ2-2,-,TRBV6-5,TGTGCCAGCGGACTCTCGAACACCGGGGAGCTGTTTTTT,CASGLSNTGELFF
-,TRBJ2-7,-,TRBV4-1,TGCGCCAGCAGCCAAGAGGGGAGATTCGAGCAGTACTTC,CASSQEGRFEQYF
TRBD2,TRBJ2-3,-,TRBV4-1,TGCGCCAGCAGCCAGGCTAGCGGGAGGAGAAATACGCAGTATTTT,CASSQASGRRNTQYF
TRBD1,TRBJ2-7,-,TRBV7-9,TGTGCCAGCAGCTCCACAGGGGTAGAGCAGTACTTC,CASSSTGVEQYF
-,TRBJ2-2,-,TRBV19,TGTGCCAGTAAGGTCCGGGGAGCCGGGGAGCTGTTTTTT,CASKVRGAGELFF
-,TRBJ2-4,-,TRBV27,TGTGCCAGCAGTCAACTAGGGCCGGCCAAAAACATTCAGTACTTC,CASSQLGPAKNIQYF
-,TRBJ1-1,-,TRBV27,TGTGCCAGCAGTTTTCAGGGATTATACACTGAAGCTTTCTTT,CASSFQGLYTEAFF
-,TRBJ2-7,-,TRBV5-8,TGTGCCAGCAGCTTGATGATTTGGGACAAAACCTACGAGCAGTACTTC,CASSLMIWDKTYEQYF
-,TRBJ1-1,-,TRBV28,TGTGCCAGCAGTTTAGCGACAGGAATGAACACTGAAGCTTTCTTT,CASSLATGMNTEAFF
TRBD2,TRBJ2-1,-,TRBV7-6,TGTGCCAGCAGCCCGAGGTTTGCTAGCGGGAACGATGAGCAGTTCTTC,CASSPRFASGNDEQFF
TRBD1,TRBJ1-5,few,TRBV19,TGTGCCAGTAAAGATGACAGGGTTAGCAATCAGCCCCAGCATTTT,CASKDDRVSNQPQHF
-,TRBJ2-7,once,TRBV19,TGTGCCAGTAGTCTCACAGGGTCCTCCTACGAGCAGTACTTC,CASSLTGSSYEQYF
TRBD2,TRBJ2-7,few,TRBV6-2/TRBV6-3,TGTGCCAGCAGTTACAGTAGCGGGGGGCCCTACGAGCAGTACTTC,CASSYSSGGPYEQYF
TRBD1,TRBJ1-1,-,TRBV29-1,TGCAGCGTTCCTAACTCAGACAGGGGGCACAGTGAAGCTTTCTTT,CSVPNSDRGHSEAFF
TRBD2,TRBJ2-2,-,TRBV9,TGTGCCAGCAGCGTAGTGGGGGGGACTACGAACACCGGGGAGCTGTTTTTT,CASSVVGGTTNTGELFF
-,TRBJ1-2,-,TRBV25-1,TGTGCCAGCAGTGACAGTCTTAACTATGGCTACACCTTC,CASSDSLNYGYTF
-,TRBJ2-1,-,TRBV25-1,TGTGCCAGCAGTGAAATGAGCCCCAACCTGAATGAGCAGTTCTTC,CASSEMSPNLNEQFF
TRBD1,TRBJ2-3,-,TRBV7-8,TGTGCCAGCAGCTTAGGGACAGGGGCAGATACGCAGTATTTT,CASSLGTGADTQYF
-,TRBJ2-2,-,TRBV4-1,TGCGCCAGCAGCCCCGGAGGGCTATACATAGAGAACACCGGGGAGCTGTTTTTT,CASSPGGLYIENTGELFF
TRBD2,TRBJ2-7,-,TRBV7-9,TGTGCCAGCAGCAACATAAAGACAGCGAAACTAAGCGGGAGGGCAACCTACGAGCAGTACTTC,CASSNIKTAKLSGRATYEQYF
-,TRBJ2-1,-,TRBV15,TGTGCCACCAGCAGATCCCCAGGGGATGAGCAGTTCTTC,CATSRSPGDEQFF
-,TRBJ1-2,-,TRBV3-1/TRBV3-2,TGTGCCAGCAGCCCGCTTAGGGGGTACTATGGCTACACCTTC,CASSPLRGYYGYTF
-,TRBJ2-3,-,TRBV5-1,TGCGCCAGTCACGGAGGAAGCGTGTCCCCAGATACGCAGTATTTT,CASHGGSVSPDTQYF
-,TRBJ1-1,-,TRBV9,TGTGCCAGCAGCGTAACTGCGGACAGAGGGGGTGAAGCTTTCTTT,CASSVTADRGGEAFF
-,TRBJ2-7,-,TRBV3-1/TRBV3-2,TGTGCCAGCAGCCAAGATTTCCGTACTGAGCAGTACTTC,CASSQDFRTEQYF
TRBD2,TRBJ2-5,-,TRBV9,TGTGCCAGCAGCGTAGGGGGACTAGCGGGAGAGACCCAGTACTTC,CASSVGGLAGETQYF
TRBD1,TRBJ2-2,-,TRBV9,TGTGCCAGCAGCGTAGTACAGGGGGCACCCGGGGAGCTGTTTTTT,CASSVVQGAPGELFF
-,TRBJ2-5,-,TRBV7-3,TGTGCCAGCAGCCATGCAGGGGAAGAGACCCAGTACTTC,CASSHAGEETQYF
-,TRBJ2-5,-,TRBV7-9,TGTGCCAGCAGCTTGTCGGCGGGGCAAGAGACCCAGTACTTC,CASSLSAGQETQYF
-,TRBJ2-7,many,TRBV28,TGTGCCAGCAGCTCCTCCGGGTCGACGTTCAACGAGCAGTACTTC,CASSSSGSTFNEQYF
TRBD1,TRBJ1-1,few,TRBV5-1,TGCGCCAGCAGCTCAGGGGGCAGACAAGTGAACACTGAAGCTTTCTTT,CASSSGGRQVNTEAFF
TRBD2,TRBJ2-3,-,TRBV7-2,TGTGCCAGCAGCTTAAACCCGAGATTGGCGGGAGGAGCAGATACGCAGTATTTT,CASSLNPRLAGGADTQYF